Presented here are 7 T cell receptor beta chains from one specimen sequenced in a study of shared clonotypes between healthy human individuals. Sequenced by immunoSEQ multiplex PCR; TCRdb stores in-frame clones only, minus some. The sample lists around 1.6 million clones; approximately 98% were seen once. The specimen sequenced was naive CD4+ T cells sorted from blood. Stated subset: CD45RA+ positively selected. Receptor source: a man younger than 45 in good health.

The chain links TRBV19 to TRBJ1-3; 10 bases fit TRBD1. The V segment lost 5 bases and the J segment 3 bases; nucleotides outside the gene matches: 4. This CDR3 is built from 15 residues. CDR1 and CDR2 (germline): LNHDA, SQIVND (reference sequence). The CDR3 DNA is TGTGCCAGTAGTCCGGGACAGGGGCATGGAAACACCATATATTTT. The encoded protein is CASSPGQGHGNTIYF. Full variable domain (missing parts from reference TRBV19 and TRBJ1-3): DGGITQSPKYLFRKEGQNVTLSCEQNLNHDAMYWYRQDPGQGLRLIYYSQIVNDFQKGDIAEGYSVSREKKESFPLTVTSAQKNPTAFYLCASSPGQGHGNTIYFGEGSWLTVV.

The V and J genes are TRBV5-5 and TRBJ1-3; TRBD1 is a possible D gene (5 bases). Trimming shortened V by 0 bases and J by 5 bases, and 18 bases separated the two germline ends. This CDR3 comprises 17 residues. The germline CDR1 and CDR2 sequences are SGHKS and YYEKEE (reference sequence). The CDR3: CASSLARERRLRNTIYF. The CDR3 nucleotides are TGTGCCAGCAGCTTGGCCAGGGAAAGGAGACTTCGAAACACCATATATTTT. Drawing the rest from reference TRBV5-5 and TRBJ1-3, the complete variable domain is DAGVTQSPTHLIKTRGQQVTLRCSPISGHKSVSWYQQVLGQGPQFIFQYYEKEERGRGNFPDRFSARQFPNYSSELNVNALLLGDSALYLCASSLARERRLRNTIYFGEGSWLTVV.

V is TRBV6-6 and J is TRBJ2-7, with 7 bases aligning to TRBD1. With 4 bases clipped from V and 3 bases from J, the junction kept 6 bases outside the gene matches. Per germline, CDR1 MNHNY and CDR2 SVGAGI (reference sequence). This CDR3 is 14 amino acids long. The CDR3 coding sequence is TGTGCCAGCAGTTTCCCCGCAGGGGGCTACGAGCAGTACTTC. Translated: CASSFPAGGYEQYF.

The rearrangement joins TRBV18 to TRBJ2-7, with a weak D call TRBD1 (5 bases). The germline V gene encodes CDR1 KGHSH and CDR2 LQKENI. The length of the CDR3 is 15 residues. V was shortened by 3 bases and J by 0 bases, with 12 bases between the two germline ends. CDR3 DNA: TGTGCCAGCTCACCGCTCGGACAAAGCTCCTACGAGCAGTACTTC. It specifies CASSPLGQSSYEQYF.

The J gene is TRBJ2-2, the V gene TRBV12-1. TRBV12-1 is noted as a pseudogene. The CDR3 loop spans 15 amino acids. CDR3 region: CASTDGPSDTGELFF. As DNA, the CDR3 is TGTGCCAGCACCGATGGCCCGTCGGACACCGGGGAGCTGTTTTTT.

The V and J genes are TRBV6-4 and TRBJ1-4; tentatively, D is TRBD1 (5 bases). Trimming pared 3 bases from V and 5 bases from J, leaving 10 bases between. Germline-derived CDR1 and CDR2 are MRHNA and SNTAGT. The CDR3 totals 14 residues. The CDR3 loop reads CASSETAANEKLFF. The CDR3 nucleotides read TGTGCCAGCAGTGAGACAGCCGCCAATGAAAAACTGTTTTTT.

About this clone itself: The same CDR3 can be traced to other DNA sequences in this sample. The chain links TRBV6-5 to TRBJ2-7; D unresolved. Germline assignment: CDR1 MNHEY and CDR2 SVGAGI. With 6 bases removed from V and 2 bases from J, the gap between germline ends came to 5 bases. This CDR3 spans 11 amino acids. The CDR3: CASSRAYEQYF. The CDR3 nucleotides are TGTGCCAGCAGCCGAGCCTACGAGCAGTACTTC.